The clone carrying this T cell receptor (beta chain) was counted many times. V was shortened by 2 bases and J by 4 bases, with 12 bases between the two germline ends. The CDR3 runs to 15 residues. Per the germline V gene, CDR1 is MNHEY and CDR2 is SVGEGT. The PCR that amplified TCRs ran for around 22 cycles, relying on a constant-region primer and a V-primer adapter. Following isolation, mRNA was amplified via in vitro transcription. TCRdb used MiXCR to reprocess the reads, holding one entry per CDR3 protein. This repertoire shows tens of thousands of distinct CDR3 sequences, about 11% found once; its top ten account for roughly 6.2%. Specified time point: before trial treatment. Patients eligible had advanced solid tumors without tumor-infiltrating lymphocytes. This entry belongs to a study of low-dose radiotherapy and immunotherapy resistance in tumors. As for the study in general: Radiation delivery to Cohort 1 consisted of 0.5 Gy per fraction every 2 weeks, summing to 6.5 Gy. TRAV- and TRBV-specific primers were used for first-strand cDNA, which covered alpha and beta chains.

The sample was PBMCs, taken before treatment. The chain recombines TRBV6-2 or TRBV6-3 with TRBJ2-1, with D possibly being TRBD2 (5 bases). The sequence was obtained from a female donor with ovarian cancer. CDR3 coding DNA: TGTGCCAGCAGTTACCAGGCTAGCAGGTACAATGAGCAGTTCTTC. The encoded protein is CASSYQASRYNEQFF.